This entry features one T cell receptor (beta chain) sequence. The data derive from a study of control samples from healthy donors and cancer patients. Some clones are missing from TCRdb's copy, which holds only in-frame ones; the method was immunoSEQ multiplex PCR. This table holds under 150,000 clones, approximately 91% found once. The receptor was isolated from a man aged 25 to 40 in good health. Sequences were obtained from blood.

CDR3 region: CAGKGQEYYNEQFF. The CDR3, as DNA: TGCGCCGGGAAGGGACAGGAATACTACAATGAGCAGTTCTTC. The rearrangement joins TRBV23-1 to TRBJ2-1, with TRBD1 matching over 8 bases. TRBV23-1 is filed as an ORF, its function uncertain. CDR3 length equals 14 residues. After removal of 11 bases from V and 3 bases from J, the junction contained 9 bases not matched to a gene.